The TCR beta chain described here comes from a study of blood T cell repertoires in COVID-19. Overall study context: Sources were T cells, B-cell-depleted T cells, or PBMCs; the material itself was cDNA or gDNA.

Repertoires were generated with immunoSEQ multiplex PCR, while TCRdb's copy carries only in-frame clones and drops some. Of about 230,000 clones in the sample, 85% to 90% were seen once. While infection was still active, Seattle patients were enrolled and then followed longitudinally. Trimming removed 0 bases at V and 6 bases at J, with 15 bases between. This CDR3 has 15 amino acids. The germline V gene encodes CDR1 MNHEY and CDR2 SVGEGT. Sequencing was done on a sample of peripheral blood. The clonotype originates from a man aged 45-60 years with COVID-19, enrolled during active disease. The chain couples TRBV6-2 or TRBV6-3 to TRBJ2-7, with D maybe TRBD1 (6 bases). In nucleotides, the CDR3 is TGTGCCAGCAGTTACTCGAACTTAACAGGGTTCGAGCAGTACTTC. Translation gives CASSYSNLTGFEQYF.